The rows below give T cell receptor beta chains drawn from one sample of a study of T cell responses to AZD1222 COVID-19 vaccine. This table comes from immunoSEQ multiplex PCR, and its TCRdb copy is limited to in-frame clones, with some not included. The repertoire consists of approximately 110,000 clones, with 88% occurring once and the leading ten covering roughly 4%. Sequencing was performed on peripheral blood, taken on day 0 of AZD1222 vaccination. These receptors were obtained from an adult in good health. Both conserved end residues are part of each CDR3. The order of the fields is clone size, J gene, V gene, D gene, CDR3 protein, CDR3 DNA. D genes are given only for firm matches. Rows give clone size only sometimes, using once, few, many, or a class for an expanded clone.

clone_size: NA
j_call: TRBJ1-2
v_call: TRBV24-1
d_call: NA
cdr3_aa: CATSDFGDYGYTF
cdr3_nt: TGTGCCACCAGTGATTTCGGGGACTATGGCTACACCTTC

clone_size: NA
j_call: TRBJ1-1
v_call: TRBV6-5
d_call: NA
cdr3_aa: CASSYQNTEAFF
cdr3_nt: TGTGCCAGCAGTTACCAGAACACTGAAGCTTTCTTT

clone_size: once
j_call: TRBJ2-1
v_call: TRBV10-3
d_call: TRBD2
cdr3_aa: CAIAQVGLAAVGSYNEQFF
cdr3_nt: TGTGCCATCGCACAGGTCGGACTAGCAGCCGTTGGCTCCTACAATGAGCAGTTCTTC

clone_size: NA
j_call: TRBJ1-5
v_call: TRBV19
d_call: NA
cdr3_aa: CASAPRGNQPQHF
cdr3_nt: TGTGCCAGTGCCCCAAGGGGGAATCAGCCCCAGCATTTT

clone_size: NA
j_call: TRBJ1-1
v_call: TRBV28
d_call: NA
cdr3_aa: CAARGFGGNTEAFF
cdr3_nt: TGTGCCGCCCGAGGGTTCGGAGGCAACACTGAAGCTTTCTTT

clone_size: once
j_call: TRBJ1-1
v_call: TRBV19
d_call: TRBD1
cdr3_aa: CASSIGTGLMNTEAFF
cdr3_nt: TGTGCCAGTAGTATCGGGACAGGGCTTATGAACACTGAAGCTTTCTTT

clone_size: NA
j_call: TRBJ1-4
v_call: TRBV30
d_call: NA
cdr3_aa: CAWSPTGSEKLFF
cdr3_nt: TGTGCCTGGAGTCCCACCGGGAGTGAAAAACTGTTTTTT

clone_size: NA
j_call: TRBJ1-3
v_call: TRBV24-1
d_call: NA
cdr3_aa: CATSDLDTSLGPGNTIYF
cdr3_nt: TGTGCCACCAGTGATTTGGACACCTCCCTAGGGCCTGGAAACACCATATATTTT

clone_size: NA
j_call: TRBJ2-4
v_call: TRBV6-5
d_call: NA
cdr3_aa: CASSYSGGIQYF
cdr3_nt: TGTGCCAGCAGTTACTCGGGGGGCATTCAGTACTTC

clone_size: NA
j_call: TRBJ1-2
v_call: TRBV7-2
d_call: NA
cdr3_aa: CASSPGTLTAGYGYTF
cdr3_nt: TGTGCCAGCAGCCCCGGGACCCTCACGGCAGGCTATGGCTACACCTTC

clone_size: NA
j_call: TRBJ2-1
v_call: TRBV2
d_call: TRBD2
cdr3_aa: CASSPLWSGGENEQFF
cdr3_nt: TGTGCCAGCAGTCCTCTTTGGAGCGGGGGGGAGAATGAGCAGTTCTTC